Shown below are 25 T cell receptor beta chains from a single sample sequenced in a study of blood T cell repertoires in COVID-19. Only in-frame clones appear in the TCRdb table, and some are missing; sequencing was by immunoSEQ multiplex PCR. The sample lists approximately 250,000 clones; nearly 95% were seen once. Sequenced input: peripheral blood. The source is a man aged 25 to 40 with COVID-19, enrolled during active disease.

V and J are TRBV7-3 and TRBJ2-1; perhaps TRBD1 as D (5 bases). Germline V CDR1 and CDR2: SGHTA, FQGTGA. Trimming took 2 bases from V and 5 from J, leaving 7 bases between them. The CDR3 loop spans 13 amino acids. CDR3 nucleotide sequence: TGTGCCAGCAGCTTATCGACAGACAATGAGCAGTTCTTC. Protein product: CASSLSTDNEQFF.

This rearrangement joins TRBV4-1 to TRBJ1-2; TRBD1 matches at 11 bases. With V trimmed by 6 bases and J by 2 bases, 23 bases remained unmatched. The CDR3 has 21 residues. The germline CDR1 and CDR2 sequences are MGHRA and YSYEKL. CDR3 nucleotide sequence: TGCGCCAGCAGTACGGTGGGACTAGGGACAGGGGGTTTCATTATGAACTATGGCTACACCTTC. Its protein is CASSTVGLGTGGFIMNYGYTF.

V is TRBV6-5 and J is TRBJ1-5, with 8 bases identical to TRBD1. V trimming: 5 bases; J trimming: 5 bases; junction bases outside the gene matches: 5. The germline V gene encodes CDR1 MNHEY and CDR2 SVGAGI. This CDR3 comprises 14 residues. Here the CDR3 reads CASSPGQGHQPQHF. DNA of the CDR3: TGTGCCAGCAGTCCCGGACAGGGCCATCAGCCCCAGCATTTT.

This clone has just a few counts. CDR3 sequence: CASRNPSGGAIDTQYF. DNA for the CDR3: TGCGCCAGCAGGAACCCTAGCGGGGGGGCCATAGATACGCAGTATTTT. This chain uses TRBV5-1 with TRBJ2-3; TRBD2 matches at 12 bases. J lost 5 bases, V lost 5 bases, and 9 bases had no gene match. The CDR3 extends over 16 amino acids. Germline V gene sequence: CDR1 SGHRS, CDR2 YFSETQ.

The V call is TRBV5-4, the J call TRBJ1-2; no clear D. The V end was cut by 4 bases, the J end by 5 bases, with 15 bases between. CDR1 is SGHNT and CDR2 is YYREEE in the germline V gene (reference sequence). The CDR3 runs 14 residues. The CDR3 region is CASSAGGSVYGYTF. The CDR3 coding sequence is TGTGCCAGCAGCGCCGGCGGGTCGGTGTATGGCTACACCTTC.

The rearrangement uses TRBV5-1 and TRBJ2-7; D not certain. V lost 4 bases and J 3 bases, leaving 14 bases between the germline ends. Germline CDR1 and CDR2: SGHRS and YFSETQ. The CDR3 has 14 residues. CDR3 protein: CASSPTNRVYEQYF. The CDR3 coding sequence is TGCGCCAGCAGCCCTACCAACAGAGTCTACGAGCAGTACTTC.

The chain has TRBV6-5 and TRBJ1-1, with 9 bases that match TRBD1. The V segment lost 6 bases and the J segment 6 bases; nucleotides outside the gene matches: 11. Germline CDR1 reads MNHEY; CDR2 reads SVGAGI. The CDR3 is 15 residues long. The CDR3 DNA reads as TGTGCCAGCAGACCCCGGACAGGGGTCAACTCTGAAGCTTTCTTT. Encoded protein: CASRPRTGVNSEAFF.

V is TRBV7-9 and J is TRBJ1-2; possibly TRBD1 for D (6 bases). Germline CDR1 reads SEHNR; CDR2 reads FQNEAQ (reference sequence). The germline V and J ends were trimmed by 0 bases and 5 bases, with 13 bases remaining between them. CDR3 length: 15 residues. For the CDR3, the DNA is TGTGCCAGCAGCTTAGCCCTACTGGGGGCATATGGCTACACCTTC. This sequence encodes CASSLALLGAYGYTF.

The rearrangement joins TRBV7-9 to TRBJ2-7; 7 bases line up with TRBD1. The V segment lost 1 base and the J segment 6 bases; nucleotides outside the gene matches: 9. This CDR3 has 15 amino acids. Germline CDR1 reads SEHNR; CDR2 reads FQNEAQ (reference sequence). The CDR3 loop is CASSLERTGSGEQYF. CDR3 nucleotides: TGTGCCAGCAGCTTAGAGAGGACAGGATCGGGCGAGCAGTACTTC.

This sequence joins TRBV27 and TRBJ1-6, with TRBD1 as a possible D gene (6 bases). The CDR3 spans 17 residues. Trimming cost V 1 base and J 3 bases, with 13 bases left between them. CDR1 is MNHEY, CDR2 SMNVEV, per germline (reference sequence). CDR3 bases: TGTGCCAGCAGTTTATGGGACACGGACCACTATAATTCACCCCTCCACTTT. It translates to CASSLWDTDHYNSPLHF.

The genes are TRBV25-1 and TRBJ1-4, with TRBD1 identical over 9 bases. The V and J ends lost 5 bases and 3 bases, in that order; junction bases with no gene match: 1. Germline CDR1 reads MGHDK; CDR2 reads SYGVNS. The CDR3 has 14 residues. CDR3 coding DNA: TGTGCCAGCAGTCACAGGGGGCCTAATGAAAAACTGTTTTTT. Residues: CASSHRGPNEKLFF.

The chain uses TRBV3-1 (or the pseudogene TRBV3-2) and TRBJ2-7, with TRBD1 identical over 10 bases. V gave up 5 bases and J gave up 4 bases; unmatched junction bases: 2. The CDR3 loop spans 13 amino acids. Germline assignment: CDR1 LGHDT and CDR2 YNNKEL (reference sequence). CDR3 sequence: CASSWDRGYEQYF. The CDR3 DNA reads TGTGCCAGCAGCTGGGACAGGGGTTACGAGCAGTACTTC.

This sequence joins TRBV7-2 and TRBJ2-2; 9 bases fit TRBD2. Per germline, CDR1 SGHTA and CDR2 FQGNSA. The CDR3 is made up of 15 amino acids. The J segment lost 5 bases and the V segment lost 5 bases, leaving 6 bases of the junction unmatched. The CDR3 sequence: CASSPGGGETGELFF. The CDR3 nucleotides read TGTGCCAGCAGCCCAGGCGGGGGGGAAACCGGGGAGCTGTTTTTT.

The V gene is TRBV12-5, the J gene TRBJ1-6, with 7 positions matching TRBD1. The CDR3 is 12 residues long. J gave up 9 bases and V 5 bases, and 1 base lay outside the gene matches. CDR1 is LGHNT, CDR2 FRNRAP, per germline. The CDR3 DNA follows: TGTGCTAGTGGTGGGACAGTTTCACCCCTCCACTTT. It encodes CASGGTVSPLHF.

This clone was counted a few times. The V call is TRBV30, the J call TRBJ1-6; D is perhaps TRBD1 (5 bases). The CDR3 is 12 amino acids. Trimming cost V 1 base and J 10 bases, with 8 bases left between them. Germline V gene lookup returns CDR1 GTSNPN and CDR2 SVGIG (reference sequence). Here the CDR3 reads CAWSEGNSPLHF. In DNA form, the CDR3 reads TGTGCCTGGAGTGAGGGGAACTCACCCCTCCACTTT.

About this clone itself: This sample also contains other DNA sequences that code for the same CDR3. The gene calls are TRBV3-1 (or the pseudogene TRBV3-2) and TRBJ2-1; 8 bases agree with TRBD1. V shed 4 bases and J 1 base; nucleotides not matched to a gene: 3. CDR3 length: 15 residues. Germline lookup yields CDR1 LGHDT and CDR2 YNNKEL (reference sequence). In nucleotides, the CDR3 is TGTGCCAGCAGCCTAGACAGGGGTTCCTACAATGAGCAGTTCTTC. It encodes CASSLDRGSYNEQFF.

The V gene is TRBV7-9, the J gene TRBJ2-6; TRBD1 aligns across 7 bases. The CDR3 is 15 amino acids. CDR1 and CDR2 from the germline V gene are SEHNR and FQNEAQ (reference sequence). V dropped 6 bases and J dropped 3; count of bases not matched to a gene: 5. CDR3 in amino acids: CASRLQGLGANVLTF. The CDR3 DNA reads TGTGCCAGCAGGTTACAGGGGCTTGGGGCCAACGTCCTGACTTTC.

J is TRBJ2-7 and V is TRBV6-5, with 8 bases identical to TRBD2. CDR1 and CDR2 (germline): MNHEY, SVGAGI. This CDR3 has 15 residues. J was trimmed by 1 base and V by 8 bases; bases with no gene match: 10. CDR3 amino acids: CASSPGTSGSYEQYF. The CDR3 region has the DNA TGTGCCAGCTCGCCAGGTACTAGCGGTTCCTACGAGCAGTACTTC.

The chain combines TRBV2 with TRBJ1-2; D may be TRBD1 (5 bases). The CDR3 spans 12 residues. CDR1 is SNHLY and CDR2 is FYNNEI in the germline V gene. Trimming cost V 4 bases and J 5 bases, with 8 bases left between them. CDR3: CASSVTGYGYTF. CDR3 DNA sequence: TGTGCCAGCAGTGTCACAGGTTATGGCTACACCTTC.

The chain joins TRBV3-1 (or the pseudogene TRBV3-2) to TRBJ1-1, with D perhaps TRBD1 (5 bases). The germline CDR1 and CDR2 sequences are LGHDT and YNNKEL (reference sequence). This CDR3 spans 16 amino acids. Between the trimmed V and J ends, which lost 4 bases and 0 bases, there was a span of 15 bases. For the CDR3, the DNA is TGTGCCAGCAGCCCGGGCAGGGCGTCCATGAACACTGAAGCTTTCTTT. This translates into CASSPGRASMNTEAFF.

The chain combines TRBV6-1 with TRBJ1-2; D gene unclear. Germline V gives CDR1 MNHNS, CDR2 SASEGT. CDR3 length equals 15 residues. Deletions cut 3 bases from V and 7 bases from J, with 18 bases between. The CDR3 here is CASSDQRAPGPGYTF. The CDR3 DNA reads TGTGCCAGCAGTGACCAGAGGGCCCCGGGCCCTGGCTACACCTTC.

The chain combines TRBV18 with TRBJ1-4; possible D gene TRBD1, 5 bases. This CDR3 contains 15 residues. Germline values: CDR1 KGHSH, CDR2 LQKENI. V lost 2 bases and J 5 bases, leaving 12 bases between the germline ends. The CDR3 DNA sequence: TGTGCCAGCTCACCAGGGGGACGGGGGAATGAAAAACTGTTTTTT. Amino acids: CASSPGGRGNEKLFF.

V and J are TRBV3-1 (or the pseudogene TRBV3-2) and TRBJ1-1; unclear D gene. The germline CDR1 and CDR2 sequences are LGHDT and YNNKEL (reference sequence). Trimming shortened V by 1 base and J by 7 bases, and 10 bases separated the two germline ends. The CDR3 length is 13 residues. The CDR3 spells CASSQGREGEAFF. CDR3 nucleotide sequence: TGTGCCAGCAGCCAAGGAAGGGAGGGTGAAGCTTTCTTT.

V usage is TRBV24-1 and J usage is TRBJ1-2, with a possible D match to TRBD1 (6 bases). Germline CDR1 and CDR2: KGHDR and SFDVKD. Trimming shortened V by 4 bases and J by 0 bases, and 14 bases separated the two germline ends. CDR3 length: 16 residues. The CDR3: CATSDPDRNPNYGYTF. The CDR3, as DNA: TGTGCCACCAGTGACCCCGACAGGAATCCTAACTATGGCTACACCTTC.

V is TRBV5-1 and J is TRBJ1-3; the D is unclear. The germline V gene has CDR1 SGHRS and CDR2 YFSETQ. Trimming pared 4 bases from V and 0 bases from J, leaving 17 bases between. The CDR3 runs 17 residues. The CDR3 DNA sequence: TGCGCCAGCAGCGTTGGGAGTCTGGTGGGCTCTGGAAACACCATATATTTT. It yields the protein CASSVGSLVGSGNTIYF.